Each of the 14 T cell receptor beta chains below was sequenced from the same sample in a study of cytomegalovirus exposure and HLA in healthy donors. The PCR made use of 60 Vbeta and 13 Jbeta primers. Clones were sequenced by immunoSEQ multiplex PCR, and TCRdb holds only the in-frame ones, with some missing. The sample includes 200,000 to 250,000 clones, approximately 84% of them seen just once. Sequenced: PBMCs. These receptors all come from a woman between 35 and 50 years old in good health and CMV-seronegative.

The V call is TRBV9, the J call TRBJ1-5; D perhaps matches TRBD1 (6 bases). Germline assignment: CDR1 SGDLS and CDR2 YYNGEE. Trimming took off 0 bases at V and 2 bases at J, with 12 bases between the two ends. CDR3 length: 16 amino acids. The CDR3 spells CASSVGLGAGNQPQHF. CDR3 coding DNA: TGTGCCAGCAGCGTAGGTTTGGGGGCTGGCAATCAGCCCCAGCATTTT. Full variable domain (outside the CDR3, taken from reference TRBV9 and TRBJ1-5): DSGVTQTPKHLITATGQRVTLRCSPRSGDLSVYWYQQSLDQGLQFLIQYYNGEERAKGNILERFSAQQFPDLHSELNLSSLELGDSALYFCASSVGLGAGNQPQHFGDGTRLSIL.

V usage is TRBV27 and J usage is TRBJ1-6; no clear D. This CDR3 spans 16 amino acids. The germline CDR1 and CDR2 sequences are MNHEY and SMNVEV (reference sequence). V gave up 7 bases and J gave up 0 bases, with 13 bases separating them. The CDR3 reads CASTDIYSSYNSPLHF. The CDR3 DNA follows: TGTGCCAGCACCGACATTTACAGCTCCTATAATTCACCCCTCCACTTT.

A word on this clone: Compared with germline, one end of the junction differs, possibly owing to a read error. This chain joins TRBV7-7 and TRBJ2-2; D possibly corresponds to TRBD1 (6 bases). The CDR3 contains 16 residues. Germline V gives CDR1 SSHAT, CDR2 FNYEAQ (reference sequence). CDR3 coding DNA: TGTGCTAGCAGCTTTCAGGGGCCCCCGAACACCGGGGAGCTGTTTTTT. Translation: CASSFQGPPNTGELFF.

This chain uses TRBV2 with TRBJ1-5, with TRBD1 matching 7 bases. This CDR3 region has 13 residues. Germline V gives CDR1 SNHLY, CDR2 FYNNEI. The J segment lost 9 bases and the V segment lost 8 bases, leaving 10 bases of the junction unmatched. CDR3 bases: TGTGCCAGCGGAGAACAGACAGGGATGCCCCAGCATTTT. This sequence encodes CASGEQTGMPQHF.

This sequence joins TRBV30 and TRBJ1-1; 7 bases align to TRBD1. J lost 0 bases, V lost 5 bases, and 3 bases had no gene match. In germline, CDR1 is GTSNPN, CDR2 SVGIG (reference sequence). The CDR3 runs 13 residues. CDR3 sequence: CAWQGGLNTEAFF. CDR3 nucleotide sequence: TGTGCCTGGCAGGGGGGTCTGAACACTGAAGCTTTCTTT.

The rearrangement joins TRBV5-1 to TRBJ2-7; TRBD1 aligns across 7 bases. The V and J ends lost 4 bases and 2 bases, in that order; junction bases with no gene match: 0. Germline CDR1 is SGHRS and CDR2 is YFSETQ. The CDR3 is 12 amino acids. The CDR3 nucleotides read TGCGCCAGCAGCGGGACAGCCTACGAGCAGTACTTC. It specifies CASSGTAYEQYF. Filled out from reference TRBV5-1 and TRBJ2-7, the complete variable domain reads KAGVTQTPRYLIKTRGQQVTLSCSPISGHRSVSWYQQTPGQGLQFLFEYFSETQRNKGNFPGRFSGRQFSNSRSEMNVSTLELGDSALYLCASSGTAYEQYFGPGTRLTVT.

The chain uses TRBV6-1 and TRBJ1-5; tentative D call: TRBD1 (5 bases). The germline V and J ends were trimmed by 2 bases and 5 bases, with 13 bases remaining between them. Per the germline V gene, CDR1 is MNHNS and CDR2 is SASEGT. The CDR3 covers 15 residues. The CDR3 is CASSEFVGGDQPQHF. The DNA of the CDR3 is TGTGCCAGCAGTGAATTCGTGGGGGGGGATCAGCCCCAGCATTTT.

This clone is a singleton in its sample. The chain joins TRBV29-1 to TRBJ2-2, with a tentative D call TRBD2 (7 bases). Between the trimmed V and J ends, which lost 4 bases and 2 bases, there was a span of 14 bases. Germline V CDR1 and CDR2: SQVTM, ANQGSEA. The CDR3 is 15 residues long. CDR3 sequence (DNA): TGCAGCGTTGGAGGCGGGGGCGATAACACCGGGGAGCTGTTTTTT. Its protein product is CSVGGGGDNTGELFF.

The chain joins TRBV28 to TRBJ1-5, with D perhaps TRBD1 (5 bases). This CDR3 comprises 17 residues. Germline loops: CDR1 MDHEN, CDR2 SYDVKM. Trimming stripped 0 bases from V and 2 bases from J, with 14 bases between. CDR3 in amino acids: CASSLWGLGFGNQPQHF. CDR3 sequence (DNA): TGTGCCAGCAGTTTATGGGGACTCGGGTTCGGCAATCAGCCCCAGCATTTT.

This clone came up a few times. This sequence joins TRBV7-9 and TRBJ2-2; D is unresolved. V dropped 3 bases and J dropped 8 bases, with 7 bases sitting between them. CDR1 SEHNR and CDR2 FQNEAQ come from the germline V gene (reference sequence). The CDR3 runs 12 residues. DNA of the CDR3: TGTGCCAGCAGCTTTTATCCGGGGGAGCTGTTTTTT. Translated, it gives CASSFYPGELFF.

The V and J genes are TRBV2 and TRBJ2-7; D is ambiguous. The CDR3 spans 12 residues. Trimming stripped 4 bases from V and 4 bases from J, with 8 bases between. CDR1 and CDR2 from the germline V gene are SNHLY and FYNNEI. The DNA of the CDR3 is TGTGCCAGCAGTGTGGAACAGTACGAGCAGTACTTC. Protein: CASSVEQYEQYF.

This chain joins TRBV5-6 and TRBJ2-7; a possible D gene is TRBD1 (6 bases). V lost 3 bases and J 3 bases, leaving 13 bases between the germline ends. The CDR3 loop spans 14 amino acids. Germline-derived CDR1 and CDR2 are SGHDT and YYEEEE. The chain's CDR3 is CASSSPRGIYEQYF. In DNA, the CDR3 is TGTGCCAGCAGCTCCCCTAGGGGGATCTACGAGCAGTACTTC.

This chain uses TRBV6-5 with TRBJ2-7, with D perhaps TRBD1 (6 bases). Trimming left V 6 bases short and J 2 bases short, with 14 bases between. CDR1 is MNHEY, CDR2 SVGAGI, per germline. This CDR3 is built from 14 residues. The CDR3 sequence is CASRPGTKTYEQYF. CDR3 in DNA: TGTGCCAGCAGGCCCGGGACAAAAACCTACGAGCAGTACTTC.

This clone has at least ten counts. Here the CDR3 DNA reads TGTGCCAGCAGCTTAATCTGGGCCGAGCAGTACTTC. Protein: CASSLIWAEQYF. The V call is TRBV11-2, the J call TRBJ2-7, with no clear D. V was shortened by 2 bases and J by 6 bases, with 8 bases between the two germline ends. The CDR3 consists of 12 residues. Germline V gives CDR1 SGHAT, CDR2 FQNNGV. The variable domain in full, with the rest retrieved from reference TRBV11-2 and TRBJ2-7, is EAGVAQSPRYKIIEKRQSVAFWCNPISGHATLYWYQQILGQGPKLLIQFQNNGVVDDSQLPKDRFSAERLKGVDSTLKIQPAKLEDSAVYLCASSLIWAEQYFGPGTRLTVT.